This TCR beta chain was captured in a study of blood T cell repertoires in COVID-19. Method: immunoSEQ multiplex PCR; TCRdb's copy keeps in-frame clones and lacks some. The data show about 290,000 clones, 80% to 90% seen once. This CDR3 has 15 amino acids. The V segment lost 6 bases and the J segment 4 bases; nucleotides outside the gene matches: 6. Germline V gene sequence: CDR1 MNHEY, CDR2 SVGAGI. V is TRBV6-5 and J is TRBJ2-1; 10 nucleotides agree with TRBD1. Input material: peripheral blood. This TCR derives from a woman aged 25 to 39 with active or convalescent COVID-19. The CDR3 reads CASSMTGGSYNEQFF. DNA for the CDR3: TGTGCCAGCAGCATGACAGGGGGCTCTTACAATGAGCAGTTCTTC.